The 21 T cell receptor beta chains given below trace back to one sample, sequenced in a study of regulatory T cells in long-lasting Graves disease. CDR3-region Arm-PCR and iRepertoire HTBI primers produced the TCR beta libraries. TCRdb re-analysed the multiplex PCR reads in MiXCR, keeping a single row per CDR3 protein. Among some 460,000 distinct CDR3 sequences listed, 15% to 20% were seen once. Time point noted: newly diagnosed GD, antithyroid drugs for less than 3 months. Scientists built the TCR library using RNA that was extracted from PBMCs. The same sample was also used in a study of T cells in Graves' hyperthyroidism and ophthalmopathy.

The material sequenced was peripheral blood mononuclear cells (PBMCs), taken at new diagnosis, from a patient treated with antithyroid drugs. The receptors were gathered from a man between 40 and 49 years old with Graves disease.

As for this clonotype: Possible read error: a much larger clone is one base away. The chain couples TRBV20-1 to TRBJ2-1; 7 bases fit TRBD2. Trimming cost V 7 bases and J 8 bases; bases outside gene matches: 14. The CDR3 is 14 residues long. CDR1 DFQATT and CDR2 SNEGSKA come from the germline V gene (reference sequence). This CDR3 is CSVRERGQYDEQFF. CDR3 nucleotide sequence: TGCAGTGTTAGGGAGCGGGGTCAATACGATGAGCAGTTCTTC.

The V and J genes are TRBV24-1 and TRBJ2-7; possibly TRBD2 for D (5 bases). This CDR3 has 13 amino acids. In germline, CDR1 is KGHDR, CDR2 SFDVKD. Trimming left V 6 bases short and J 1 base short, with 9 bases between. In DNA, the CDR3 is TGTGCCACCAGTCGCTCGGGGTCCTACGAGCAGTACTTC. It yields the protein CATSRSGSYEQYF.

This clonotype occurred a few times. The CDR3, as DNA: TGTGCCAGCAGTGAAAGGGGGCGAGGCTATGGCTACACCTTC. The encoded protein is CASSERGRGYGYTF. The chain employs TRBV25-1 and TRBJ1-2, with 7 positions matching TRBD1. There are 14 residues in the CDR3. Germline CDR1 MGHDK, CDR2 SYGVNS. After removal of 2 bases from V and 4 bases from J, the junction contained 4 bases not matched to a gene.

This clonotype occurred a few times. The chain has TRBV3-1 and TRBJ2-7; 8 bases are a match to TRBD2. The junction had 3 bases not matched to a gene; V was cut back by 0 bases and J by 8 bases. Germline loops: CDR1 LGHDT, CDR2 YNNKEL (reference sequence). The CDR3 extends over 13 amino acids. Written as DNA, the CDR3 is TGTGCCAGCAGCCAAGATCGGACTAGCAAGCAGTACTTC. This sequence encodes CASSQDRTSKQYF.

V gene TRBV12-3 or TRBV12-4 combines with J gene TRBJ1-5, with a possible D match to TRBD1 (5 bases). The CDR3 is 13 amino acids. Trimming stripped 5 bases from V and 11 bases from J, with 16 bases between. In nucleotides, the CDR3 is TGTGCCAGCAGTCCCCCCGGGACGGTGGCCCAGCATTTT. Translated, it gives CASSPPGTVAQHF.

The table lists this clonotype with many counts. CDR3 loop: CASSPPSRGSYSNQPQHF. The CDR3 nucleotides read TGTGCCAGCAGTCCCCCAAGCCGTGGCAGCTATAGCAATCAGCCCCAGCATTTT. V is TRBV28 and J is TRBJ1-5; no clear D gene. V was cut by 5 bases and J by 0 bases, with 20 bases left in between. The CDR3 spans 18 residues. Germline CDR1 is MDHEN and CDR2 is SYDVKM.

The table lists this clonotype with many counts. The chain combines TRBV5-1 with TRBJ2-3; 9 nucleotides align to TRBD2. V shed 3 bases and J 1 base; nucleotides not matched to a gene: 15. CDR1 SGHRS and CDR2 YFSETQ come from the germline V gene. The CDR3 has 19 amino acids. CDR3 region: CASSSSSGKRRGGTDTQYF. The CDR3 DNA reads TGCGCCAGCAGCTCGTCTAGCGGGAAACGACGCGGGGGCACAGATACGCAGTATTTT.

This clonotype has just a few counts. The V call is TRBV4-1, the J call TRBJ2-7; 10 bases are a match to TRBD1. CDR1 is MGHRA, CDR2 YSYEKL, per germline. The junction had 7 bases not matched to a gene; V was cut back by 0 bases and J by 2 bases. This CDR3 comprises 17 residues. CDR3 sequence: CASSQDLRDRGTYEQYF. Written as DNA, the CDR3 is TGCGCCAGCAGCCAAGATCTGCGGGACAGGGGTACCTACGAGCAGTACTTC.

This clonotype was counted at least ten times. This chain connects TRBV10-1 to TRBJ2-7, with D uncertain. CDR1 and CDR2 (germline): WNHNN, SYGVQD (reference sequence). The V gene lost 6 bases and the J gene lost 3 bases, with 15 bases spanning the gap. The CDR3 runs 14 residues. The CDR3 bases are TGCGCCAGCAGCCTAGACATGGTCGTCTACGAGCAGTACTTC. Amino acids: CASSLDMVVYEQYF.

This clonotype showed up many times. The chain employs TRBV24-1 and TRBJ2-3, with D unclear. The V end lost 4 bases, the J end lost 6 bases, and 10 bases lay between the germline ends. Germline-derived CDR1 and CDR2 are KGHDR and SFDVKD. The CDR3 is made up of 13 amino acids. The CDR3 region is CATSDDQSDTQYF. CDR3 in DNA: TGTGCCACCAGTGACGACCAGTCCGATACGCAGTATTTT.

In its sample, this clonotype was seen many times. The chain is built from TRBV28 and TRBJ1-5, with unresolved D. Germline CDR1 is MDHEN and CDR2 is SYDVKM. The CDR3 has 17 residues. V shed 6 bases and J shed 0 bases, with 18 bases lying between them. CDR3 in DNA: TGTGCCAGCAGCCAAATGACCATACCATATAGCAATCAGCCCCAGCATTTT. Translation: CASSQMTIPYSNQPQHF.

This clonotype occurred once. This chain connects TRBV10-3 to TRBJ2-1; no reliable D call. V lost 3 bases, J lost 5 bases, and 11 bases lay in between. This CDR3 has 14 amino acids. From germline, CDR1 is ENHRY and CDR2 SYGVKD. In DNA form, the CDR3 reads TGTGCCATCAGTGAAGATGGTCTCCACAATGAGCAGTTCTTC. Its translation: CAISEDGLHNEQFF.

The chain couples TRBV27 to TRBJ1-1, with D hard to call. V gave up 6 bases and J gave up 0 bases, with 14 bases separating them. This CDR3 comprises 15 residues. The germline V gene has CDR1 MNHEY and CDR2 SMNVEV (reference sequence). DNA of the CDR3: TGTGCCAGCAGGGCCTGGGCGGCACTGAACACTGAAGCTTTCTTT. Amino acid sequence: CASRAWAALNTEAFF.

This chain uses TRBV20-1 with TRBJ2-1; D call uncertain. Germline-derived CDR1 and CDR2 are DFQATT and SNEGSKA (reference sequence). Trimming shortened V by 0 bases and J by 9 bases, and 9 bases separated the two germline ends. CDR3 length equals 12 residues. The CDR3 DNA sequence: TGCAGTGCTAGAGAGAACCGCCGTGAGCAGTTCTTC. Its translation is CSARENRREQFF.

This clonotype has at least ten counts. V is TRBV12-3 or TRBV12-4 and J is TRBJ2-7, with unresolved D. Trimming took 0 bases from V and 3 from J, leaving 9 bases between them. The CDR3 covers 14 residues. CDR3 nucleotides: TGTGCCAGCAGTTTAGCGGGCATTAACTACGAGCAGTACTTC. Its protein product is CASSLAGINYEQYF.

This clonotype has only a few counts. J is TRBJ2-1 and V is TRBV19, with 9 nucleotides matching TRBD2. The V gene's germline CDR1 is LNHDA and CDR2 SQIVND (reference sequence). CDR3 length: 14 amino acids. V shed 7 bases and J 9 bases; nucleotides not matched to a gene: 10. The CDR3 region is CASTLGGRGSEQFF. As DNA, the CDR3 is TGTGCCAGTACCCTCGGCGGGAGGGGAAGTGAGCAGTTCTTC.

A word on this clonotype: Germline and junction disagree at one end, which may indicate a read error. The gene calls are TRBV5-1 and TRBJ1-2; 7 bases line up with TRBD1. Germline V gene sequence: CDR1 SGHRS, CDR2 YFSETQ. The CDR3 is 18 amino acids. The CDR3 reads CASSQTPGQLLTNYGYTF. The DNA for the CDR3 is TGTGCCAGCAGCCAAACCCCGGGACAGCTTCTTACTAACTATGGCTACACCTTC.

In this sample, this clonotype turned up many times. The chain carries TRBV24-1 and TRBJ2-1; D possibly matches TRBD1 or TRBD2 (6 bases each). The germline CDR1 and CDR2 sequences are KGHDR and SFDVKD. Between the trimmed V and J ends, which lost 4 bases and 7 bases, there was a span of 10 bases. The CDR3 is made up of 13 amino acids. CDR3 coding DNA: TGTGCCACCAGTGACATAGGGGGGAATGAGCAGTTCTTC. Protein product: CATSDIGGNEQFF.

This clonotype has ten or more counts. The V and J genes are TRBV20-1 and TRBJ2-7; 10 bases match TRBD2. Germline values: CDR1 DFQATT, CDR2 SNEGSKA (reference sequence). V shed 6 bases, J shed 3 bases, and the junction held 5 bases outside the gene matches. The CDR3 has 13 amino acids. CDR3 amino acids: CSAAGLADYEQYF. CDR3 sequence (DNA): TGCAGTGCAGCTGGACTAGCGGACTACGAGCAGTACTTC.

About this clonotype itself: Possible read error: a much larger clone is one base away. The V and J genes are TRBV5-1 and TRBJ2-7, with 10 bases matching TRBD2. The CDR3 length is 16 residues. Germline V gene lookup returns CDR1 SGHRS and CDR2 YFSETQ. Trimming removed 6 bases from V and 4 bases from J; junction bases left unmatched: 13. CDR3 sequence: CASTLRGTAGGYEQYF. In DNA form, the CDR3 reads TGCGCCAGCACTTTGCGGGGTACAGCGGGAGGGTACGAGCAGTACTTC.

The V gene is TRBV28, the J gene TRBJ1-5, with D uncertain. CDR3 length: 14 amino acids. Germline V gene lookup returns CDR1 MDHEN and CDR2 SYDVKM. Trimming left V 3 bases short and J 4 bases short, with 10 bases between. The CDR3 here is CASSFGVFNQPQHF. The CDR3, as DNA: TGTGCCAGCAGTTTTGGGGTCTTTAATCAGCCCCAGCATTTT.